Sequencing of this T cell receptor (beta chain) was carried out in a study of T cells in Graves' hyperthyroidism and ophthalmopathy. About this clonotype: Its antigen is as yet unknown.

Whole-study findings and limits: Within blood appeared most thyroid clonotypes that had expanded above 0.001.

Under 3 months was the duration of disease in ophthalmopathy patients, who also had a Clinical Activity Score of at least 3 and a NOSPECS grade of at least 4. Fresh 10 ml peripheral blood yielded PBMCs. Amplification of TCR beta CDR3 regions used RNA as the template. The HTBI primer set drove a first-round RT-PCR of the TCR CDR3. TCRdb reanalysed the multiplex PCR reads using MiXCR and keeps one entry per CDR3 protein. Here the sample spans around 600,000 distinct CDR3 sequences, more than 14% being singletons. V was trimmed by 2 bases and J by 8 bases, leaving 8 bases between them. The germline V gene encodes CDR1 MDHEN and CDR2 SYDVKM. This CDR3 spans 12 amino acids.

The TCR sequence derives from a woman between 50 and 59 years old with Graves' ophthalmopathy. Sequenced input: blood. The chain combines TRBV28 with TRBJ2-3; no definite D call. The CDR3 here is CASSLRFGTQYF. DNA of the CDR3: TGTGCCAGCAGTTTACGATTTGGTACGCAGTATTTT.